The rows below give T cell receptor beta chains drawn from one sample of a study of blood T cell repertoires in COVID-19. TCRdb keeps only in-frame clones here, not all; method: immunoSEQ multiplex PCR. The repertoire holds about 270,000 clones, 75% to 90% seen once, with 2% to 3% in the top ten. Material: PBMCs or T cells enriched from blood (not recorded which). The origin of the receptors is a woman in her late teens or twenties who had recovered from COVID-19. CDR3s include the opening cysteine and the closing phenylalanine or tryptophan. Each record gives: V gene, clone size, J gene, D gene, CDR3 DNA, CDR3 protein. D genes are given only for firm matches. A row's size may be missing; if present it is once, few, many or a size class.

v_gene: TRBV11-2
abundance: .
j_gene: TRBJ1-1
d_gene: TRBD1
CDR3nt: TGTGCCAGCAGTCGGACAGGGGCCCTCTCGAACACTGAAGCTTTCTTT
CDR3aa: CASSRTGALSNTEAFF

v_gene: TRBV2
abundance: .
j_gene: TRBJ2-2
d_gene: .
CDR3nt: TGTGCCAGCATAGATGAGTCAGCGCCCACCGGGGAGCTGTTTTTT
CDR3aa: CASIDESAPTGELFF

v_gene: TRBV6-5
abundance: .
j_gene: TRBJ1-2
d_gene: .
CDR3nt: TGTGCCAGCAGCAGGACGGTCGCGGGTGACTATGGCTACACCTTC
CDR3aa: CASSRTVAGDYGYTF

v_gene: TRBV5-8
abundance: .
j_gene: TRBJ2-1
d_gene: TRBD1
CDR3nt: TGTGCCAGCAGCCTGGGACAGGGCAATGAGCAGTTCTTC
CDR3aa: CASSLGQGNEQFF

v_gene: TRBV9
abundance: .
j_gene: TRBJ2-1
d_gene: TRBD2
CDR3nt: TGTGCCAGCAGCGTAGAAAGCGGGGGGGCAGGTGAGCAGTTCTTC
CDR3aa: CASSVESGGAGEQFF

v_gene: TRBV7-9
abundance: .
j_gene: TRBJ1-6
d_gene: .
CDR3nt: TGTGCCAGCAGCTTTGGGGCCAATTCACCCCTCCACTTT
CDR3aa: CASSFGANSPLHF

v_gene: TRBV19
abundance: .
j_gene: TRBJ2-5
d_gene: .
CDR3nt: TGTGCCAGTAGTAGCGGAGGGACCCAGTACTTC
CDR3aa: CASSSGGTQYF

v_gene: TRBV28
abundance: .
j_gene: TRBJ2-5
d_gene: .
CDR3nt: TGTGCCAGCAGTTTGCCAGGGAGGCAAGAGACCCAGTACTTC
CDR3aa: CASSLPGRQETQYF

v_gene: TRBV18
abundance: .
j_gene: TRBJ1-5
d_gene: .
CDR3nt: TGTGCCAGCTCACCACGGCAGGGAGGACGCAATCAGCCCCAGCATTTT
CDR3aa: CASSPRQGGRNQPQHF

v_gene: TRBV4-1
abundance: .
j_gene: TRBJ1-1
d_gene: .
CDR3nt: TGCGCCAGCAGCCAAGAGCGGGGGGACACTGAAGCTTTCTTT
CDR3aa: CASSQERGDTEAFF

v_gene: TRBV6-5
abundance: .
j_gene: TRBJ2-7
d_gene: .
CDR3nt: TGTGCCACCTCAACTACCCGCATCCACGAGCAGTACTTC
CDR3aa: CATSTTRIHEQYF

v_gene: TRBV5-1
abundance: .
j_gene: TRBJ2-1
d_gene: .
CDR3nt: TGCGCCAGCAGCGGAACAGGGTATTTAGGGCAGTTCTTC
CDR3aa: CASSGTGYLGQFF

v_gene: TRBV4-1
abundance: .
j_gene: TRBJ1-4
d_gene: .
CDR3nt: TGCGCCAGCAGCCCTGACGGGACACCGACAACTAATGAAAAACTGTTTTTT
CDR3aa: CASSPDGTPTTNEKLFF

v_gene: TRBV2
abundance: .
j_gene: TRBJ1-6
d_gene: .
CDR3nt: TGTGCCAGCAGTGAACCACAGCATAATTCACCCCTCCACTTT
CDR3aa: CASSEPQHNSPLHF

v_gene: TRBV12-5
abundance: .
j_gene: TRBJ2-2
d_gene: .
CDR3nt: TGTGCTAGTGGCCGGAACCAGGGGAGGGACGTCACCAGGGAGCTGTTTTTT
CDR3aa: CASGRNQGRDVTRELFF

v_gene: TRBV6-5
abundance: .
j_gene: TRBJ2-5
d_gene: .
CDR3nt: TGTGCCAGCACCTCTGACAGGACTGGCAAGACCCAGTACTTC
CDR3aa: CASTSDRTGKTQYF

v_gene: TRBV29-1
abundance: .
j_gene: TRBJ2-1
d_gene: TRBD2
CDR3nt: TGCAGCGTTGAGTCTAGCGGGGGAGGTTACAATGAGCAGTTCTTC
CDR3aa: CSVESSGGGYNEQFF

v_gene: TRBV25-1
abundance: .
j_gene: TRBJ2-1
d_gene: TRBD1
CDR3nt: TGTGCCAGCAGTGACGGACAGGGTAGGACCTACAATGAGCAGTTCTTC
CDR3aa: CASSDGQGRTYNEQFF

v_gene: TRBV4-2
abundance: .
j_gene: TRBJ1-5
d_gene: .
CDR3nt: TGTGCCAGCAGCCAAGAAGAGACAGGTCATCAGCCCCAGCATTTT
CDR3aa: CASSQEETGHQPQHF

v_gene: TRBV19
abundance: .
j_gene: TRBJ2-3
d_gene: TRBD2
CDR3nt: TGTGCCAGTAGTATCTTTCGACTAGCGGGGGGAAACACAGATACGCAGTATTTT
CDR3aa: CASSIFRLAGGNTDTQYF

v_gene: TRBV24-1
abundance: .
j_gene: TRBJ2-2
d_gene: TRBD1
CDR3nt: TGTGCCACCAGTGATCCCCGACAGGGGGACACCGGGGAGCTGTTTTTT
CDR3aa: CATSDPRQGDTGELFF

v_gene: TRBV13
abundance: .
j_gene: TRBJ1-6
d_gene: .
CDR3nt: TGTGCCAGCAGCTTAAAGAGCAATTCACCCCTCCACTTT
CDR3aa: CASSLKSNSPLHF

v_gene: TRBV5-1
abundance: few
j_gene: TRBJ1-2
d_gene: TRBD1
CDR3nt: TGCGCCAGCAGAAGGACTGGGACAGACAACTATGGCTACACCTTC
CDR3aa: CASRRTGTDNYGYTF

v_gene: TRBV27
abundance: once
j_gene: TRBJ1-6
d_gene: .
CDR3nt: TGTGCCAGCAGCGACAGCACCCGCTCCTATAATTCACCCCTCCACTTT
CDR3aa: CASSDSTRSYNSPLHF

v_gene: TRBV29-1
abundance: .
j_gene: TRBJ2-2
d_gene: .
CDR3nt: TGCAGCGTTGGCGGCAGTAACACCGGGGAGCTGTTTTTT
CDR3aa: CSVGGSNTGELFF

v_gene: TRBV19
abundance: few
j_gene: TRBJ2-7
d_gene: TRBD2
CDR3nt: TGTGCCAGTAGTACAAAGCGGGGGGCCGGTTCGGTCGGCGAGCAGTACTTC
CDR3aa: CASSTKRGAGSVGEQYF

v_gene: TRBV5-6
abundance: .
j_gene: TRBJ1-1
d_gene: TRBD1
CDR3nt: TGTGCCAGCAGCTTAACCCAGGGGGCGCGAGTCAGCACTGAAGCTTTCTTT
CDR3aa: CASSLTQGARVSTEAFF

v_gene: TRBV23-1
abundance: once
j_gene: TRBJ2-7
d_gene: TRBD1
CDR3nt: TGCGCCAGTACCGTAAACCGGGACAGGGGCTACGAGCAGTACTTC
CDR3aa: CASTVNRDRGYEQYF

v_gene: TRBV14
abundance: .
j_gene: TRBJ2-2
d_gene: .
CDR3nt: TGTGCCAGCAGCCTTCACATGAAGTTCACCGGGGAGCTGTTTTTT
CDR3aa: CASSLHMKFTGELFF

v_gene: TRBV13
abundance: .
j_gene: TRBJ1-1
d_gene: .
CDR3nt: TGTGCCAGCAGCTTAGGTCCCATGCAGCGGAGGGAAATGGCTTTCTTT
CDR3aa: CASSLGPMQRREMAFF

v_gene: TRBV28
abundance: .
j_gene: TRBJ1-3
d_gene: .
CDR3nt: TGTGCCAGCCGCGGGAGCTCTGGAAACACCATATATTTT
CDR3aa: CASRGSSGNTIYF

v_gene: TRBV18
abundance: once
j_gene: TRBJ2-1
d_gene: TRBD2
CDR3nt: TGTGCCAGCTCCTGGACTAGCGGGGGGGCGAGGGATGAGCAGTTCTTC
CDR3aa: CASSWTSGGARDEQFF

v_gene: TRBV7-3
abundance: .
j_gene: TRBJ2-1
d_gene: TRBD1
CDR3nt: TGTGCCAGCAGCCAAACGGGACAGGGGGCCAATGAGCAGTTCTTC
CDR3aa: CASSQTGQGANEQFF

v_gene: TRBV1
abundance: few
j_gene: TRBJ1-1
d_gene: .
CDR3nt: TGCACCAGCAGCCAGCCAGGGGCAGGGAAGACTGAAGCTTTCTTT
CDR3aa: CTSSQPGAGKTEAFF

v_gene: TRBV4-1
abundance: .
j_gene: TRBJ1-5
d_gene: .
CDR3nt: TGCGCCAGCAGCCAAGTACATGCAGGCAATCAGCCCCAGCATTTT
CDR3aa: CASSQVHAGNQPQHF

v_gene: TRBV19
abundance: .
j_gene: TRBJ1-5
d_gene: .
CDR3nt: TGTGCCAGTAGTATCGAACAGGGCCTAGGTCAGCCCCAGCATTTT
CDR3aa: CASSIEQGLGQPQHF

v_gene: TRBV28
abundance: .
j_gene: TRBJ1-6
d_gene: TRBD1
CDR3nt: TGTGCCAGCGGACCTTTCTTCGGACAGGGTAATTCACCCCTCCACTTT
CDR3aa: CASGPFFGQGNSPLHF

v_gene: TRBV5-1
abundance: .
j_gene: TRBJ2-2
d_gene: TRBD2
CDR3nt: TGCGCCAGCAGCTTATCGGGAAGCGGGGGCACCGGGGAGCTGTTTTTT
CDR3aa: CASSLSGSGGTGELFF

v_gene: TRBV4-1
abundance: .
j_gene: TRBJ1-2
d_gene: .
CDR3nt: TGCGCCAGCAGCCACCCAGTCACAGCTAACTATGGCTACACCTTC
CDR3aa: CASSHPVTANYGYTF

v_gene: TRBV2
abundance: .
j_gene: TRBJ1-6
d_gene: .
CDR3nt: TGTGCCAGCAGTGAATTAGGTAGAGGTTCACCCCTCCACTTT
CDR3aa: CASSELGRGSPLHF